These T cell receptor beta chains were read from a single sample in a study of cytomegalovirus exposure and HLA in healthy donors. Assay: immunoSEQ multiplex PCR; the TCRdb copy retains only in-frame clones and omits some. The sample carries about 160,000 clones, under 80% recorded once. Sequenced material: PBMCs. Source of these receptors: a woman aged 25 to 39 in good health and CMV-seronegative. The CDR3 runs from the conserved cysteine through the conserved F or W. D genes are given only for firm matches. The size entry is marked missing in some rows and otherwise reads once, few, many or a size class.

J gene: TRBJ2-7; clone size: -; D gene: -; V gene: TRBV7-9; CDR3 DNA: TGTGCCAGCAGCCCGAACAGGGTAACGGGGCCCTACGAGCAGTACTTC; CDR3 protein: CASSPNRVTGPYEQYF
J gene: TRBJ1-5; clone size: -; D gene: TRBD1; V gene: TRBV7-3; CDR3 DNA: TGTGCCAGCAGCTTAACGGGGACAGGGCCCAATCAGCCCCAGCATTTT; CDR3 protein: CASSLTGTGPNQPQHF
J gene: TRBJ1-1; clone size: -; D gene: TRBD1; V gene: TRBV9; CDR3 DNA: TGTGCCAGCAGCCAGGGGGGTAGGGGCACTGAAGCTTTCTTT; CDR3 protein: CASSQGGRGTEAFF
J gene: TRBJ2-2; clone size: once; D gene: -; V gene: TRBV5-4; CDR3 DNA: TGTGCCAGCAGCTTGGTCAGTACCGGGGAGCTGTTTTTT; CDR3 protein: CASSLVSTGELFF
J gene: TRBJ2-1; clone size: -; D gene: TRBD2; V gene: TRBV6-5; CDR3 DNA: TGTGCCAGCAGTAAACTAGCGGGGGGGCACAATGAGCAGTTCTTC; CDR3 protein: CASSKLAGGHNEQFF
J gene: TRBJ2-4; clone size: -; D gene: -; V gene: TRBV19; CDR3 DNA: TGTGCCAGTAGTATAACCGGGGATTCGGGCAAAAACATTCAGTACTTC; CDR3 protein: CASSITGDSGKNIQYF
J gene: TRBJ2-2; clone size: -; D gene: -; V gene: TRBV9; CDR3 DNA: TGTGCCAGCAGCGTGGCGGGGACCGGGGAGCTGTTTTTT; CDR3 protein: CASSVAGTGELFF
J gene: TRBJ2-1; clone size: few; D gene: -; V gene: TRBV6-1; CDR3 DNA: TGTGCCAGCAGTGAAGCGCGGGTTGTGGCAAAACAGTTCTTC; CDR3 protein: CASSEARVVAKQFF
J gene: TRBJ1-1; clone size: -; D gene: -; V gene: TRBV11-2; CDR3 DNA: TGTGCCAGCAGCTTCACAGGGTTTAGTACTGAAGCTTTCTTT; CDR3 protein: CASSFTGFSTEAFF
J gene: TRBJ1-1; clone size: few; D gene: -; V gene: TRBV5-4; CDR3 DNA: TGTGCCAGCAGCTTTTTGGTCGGGGGGCGCGGGCACACTGAAGCTTTCTTT; CDR3 protein: CASSFLVGGRGHTEAFF
J gene: TRBJ2-1; clone size: -; D gene: TRBD2; V gene: TRBV29-1; CDR3 DNA: TGCAGCGTTGGCGGGACTAGCGAGTACAATGAGCAGTTCTTC; CDR3 protein: CSVGGTSEYNEQFF
J gene: TRBJ2-7; clone size: once; D gene: TRBD2; V gene: TRBV6-5; CDR3 DNA: TGTGCCAGCAGTGTTAGCGGGGTTACCTACGAGCAGTACTTC; CDR3 protein: CASSVSGVTYEQYF
J gene: TRBJ1-1; clone size: -; D gene: -; V gene: TRBV9; CDR3 DNA: TGTGCCAGCAGCGTAGGGGAGGACCGAGCTTTCTTT; CDR3 protein: CASSVGEDRAFF
J gene: TRBJ1-1; clone size: -; D gene: -; V gene: TRBV19; CDR3 DNA: TGTGCCAGTAGTATAGAACGACAGGTGAAGAAAGCTTTCTTT; CDR3 protein: CASSIERQVKKAFF
J gene: TRBJ1-2; clone size: -; D gene: -; V gene: TRBV5-6; CDR3 DNA: TGTGCCAGCAGCTATCGAGGTAGTGCTGGCTACACCTTC; CDR3 protein: CASSYRGSAGYTF
J gene: TRBJ1-6; clone size: -; D gene: -; V gene: TRBV12-2; CDR3 DNA: TGTGCAAGTCGCTTACTTTCACCCCTCCACTTT; CDR3 protein: CASRLLSPLHF
J gene: TRBJ1-2; clone size: -; D gene: -; V gene: TRBV7-9; CDR3 DNA: TGTGCCAGCAGCCTACCCACCACCCTTAACTATGGCTACACCTTC; CDR3 protein: CASSLPTTLNYGYTF
J gene: TRBJ2-5; clone size: -; D gene: TRBD2; V gene: TRBV5-1; CDR3 DNA: TGCGCCAGCAGCTTGAGACTAGCGGGGGACCCTCAAGAGACCCAGTACTTC; CDR3 protein: CASSLRLAGDPQETQYF
J gene: TRBJ2-4; clone size: -; D gene: TRBD1; V gene: TRBV5-8; CDR3 DNA: TGTGCCAGCAGCGCAACAGGGGTCGGCGGAAACATTCAGTACTTC; CDR3 protein: CASSATGVGGNIQYF
J gene: TRBJ2-2; clone size: few; D gene: TRBD1; V gene: TRBV28; CDR3 DNA: TGTGCCAGCAGTACACGACGCCGCGGGACAGGGGAGTCGGGGGAGCTGTTTTTT; CDR3 protein: CASSTRRRGTGESGELFF
J gene: TRBJ1-1; clone size: -; D gene: -; V gene: TRBV7-9; CDR3 DNA: TGTGCCAGCAGCCTCAACACTGAAGCTTTCTTT; CDR3 protein: CASSLNTEAFF
J gene: TRBJ2-1; clone size: -; D gene: -; V gene: TRBV14; CDR3 DNA: TGTGCCAGCAGCCCTTGGCCCCTAGCCACCAATGAGCAGTTCTTC; CDR3 protein: CASSPWPLATNEQFF
J gene: TRBJ1-3; clone size: -; D gene: -; V gene: TRBV2; CDR3 DNA: TGTGCCAGCAGTCCCTCCCTAGGGAGGACCTCTGGAAACACCATATATTTT; CDR3 protein: CASSPSLGRTSGNTIYF
J gene: TRBJ2-2; clone size: -; D gene: TRBD1; V gene: TRBV9; CDR3 DNA: TGTGCCAGCAGCCCCCGCGGGACAGGCGCGACGAACACCGGGGAGCTGTTTTTT; CDR3 protein: CASSPRGTGATNTGELFF
J gene: TRBJ2-3; clone size: -; D gene: TRBD2; V gene: TRBV5-6; CDR3 DNA: TGTGCCAGCAGCCCTACTAGCGGGGTTGCAGATACGCAGTATTTT; CDR3 protein: CASSPTSGVADTQYF
J gene: TRBJ2-2; clone size: -; D gene: TRBD1; V gene: TRBV9; CDR3 DNA: TGTGCCAGCAGCCTCCGGGACAGCTCTTACACCGGGGAGCTGTTTTTT; CDR3 protein: CASSLRDSSYTGELFF
J gene: TRBJ2-1; clone size: -; D gene: TRBD2; V gene: TRBV5-1; CDR3 DNA: TGCGCCAGCAGCTCGAGGGGAGGGGCTTCCTACAATGAGCAGTTCTTC; CDR3 protein: CASSSRGGASYNEQFF
J gene: TRBJ2-7; clone size: once; D gene: TRBD1; V gene: TRBV5-4; CDR3 DNA: TGTGCCAGCAGCTTGGGAGGGGGCTCGGGGTACGAGCAGTACTTC; CDR3 protein: CASSLGGGSGYEQYF
J gene: TRBJ1-4; clone size: -; D gene: -; V gene: TRBV28; CDR3 DNA: TGTGCCAGCAGTAACCGAGGGCCGGGTAATGAAAAACTGTTTTTT; CDR3 protein: CASSNRGPGNEKLFF
J gene: TRBJ2-1; clone size: few; D gene: -; V gene: TRBV30; CDR3 DNA: TGTGCCTGGAGCGTAAGCGGCTCCTACAATGAGCAGTTCTTC; CDR3 protein: CAWSVSGSYNEQFF
J gene: TRBJ1-1; clone size: once; D gene: TRBD1; V gene: TRBV30; CDR3 DNA: TGTGCCTGGAGTGACAGGGGAGAGGGCACTGAAGCTTTCTTT; CDR3 protein: CAWSDRGEGTEAFF
J gene: TRBJ1-1; clone size: -; D gene: -; V gene: TRBV7-6; CDR3 DNA: TGTGCCAGCAGCATCACCACGGGAGGGGGGGTTATGAACACTGAAGCTTTCTTT; CDR3 protein: CASSITTGGGVMNTEAFF
J gene: TRBJ1-5; clone size: -; D gene: -; V gene: TRBV28; CDR3 DNA: TGTGCCAGCAGTTCTCCCAATCAGCCCCAGCATTTT; CDR3 protein: CASSSPNQPQHF
J gene: TRBJ2-5; clone size: -; D gene: -; V gene: TRBV6-5; CDR3 DNA: TGTGCCAGCAGTTACTCGGGGGGTCGGGAGACCCAGTACTTC; CDR3 protein: CASSYSGGRETQYF
J gene: TRBJ2-1; clone size: -; D gene: -; V gene: TRBV29-1; CDR3 DNA: TGCAGCGTTGAACCGGCAGGGGTTGAGCAGTTCTTC; CDR3 protein: CSVEPAGVEQFF
J gene: TRBJ1-2; clone size: -; D gene: -; V gene: TRBV5-4; CDR3 DNA: TGTGCCAGCAGCTCACGGACAGCAACCTCTAACTATGGCTACACCTTC; CDR3 protein: CASSSRTATSNYGYTF
J gene: TRBJ1-3; clone size: -; D gene: TRBD1; V gene: TRBV16; CDR3 DNA: TGTGCCAGCAGCTACTCCCATCCGGGACAGGGGACAAACACCATATATTTT; CDR3 protein: CASSYSHPGQGTNTIYF
J gene: TRBJ2-2; clone size: -; D gene: -; V gene: TRBV2; CDR3 DNA: TGTGCCAGCGCCCCCGCCTCGGGGGGGGAGCTGTTTTTT; CDR3 protein: CASAPASGGELFF
J gene: TRBJ1-6; clone size: -; D gene: -; V gene: TRBV2; CDR3 DNA: TGTGCCAGCAGAAACAGGAACGATAATTCACCCCTCCACTTT; CDR3 protein: CASRNRNDNSPLHF
J gene: TRBJ2-2; clone size: -; D gene: TRBD1; V gene: TRBV7-2; CDR3 DNA: TGTGCCAGCAGCTTAAGGACAGGGAACACCGGGGAGCTGTTTTTT; CDR3 protein: CASSLRTGNTGELFF
J gene: TRBJ2-5; clone size: -; D gene: TRBD1; V gene: TRBV7-7; CDR3 DNA: TGTGCTAGCAGCCCGAACAGGGGAAAGGGAGAGACCCAGTACTTC; CDR3 protein: CASSPNRGKGETQYF
J gene: TRBJ2-3; clone size: -; D gene: -; V gene: TRBV5-1; CDR3 DNA: TGCGCCAGCAGCTTGGCCGCTAGCGCAGATACGCAGTATTTT; CDR3 protein: CASSLAASADTQYF
J gene: TRBJ2-7; clone size: -; D gene: -; V gene: TRBV5-1; CDR3 DNA: TGCGCCAGCAGCGGCGACAGCTCCTACGAGCAGTACTTC; CDR3 protein: CASSGDSSYEQYF
J gene: TRBJ1-1; clone size: -; D gene: -; V gene: TRBV7-8; CDR3 DNA: TGTGCCAGCAGCTCCCGGGGGGGCACTGAAGCTTTCTTT; CDR3 protein: CASSSRGGTEAFF
J gene: TRBJ2-3; clone size: -; D gene: -; V gene: TRBV7-3; CDR3 DNA: TGTGCCAGCAGCTTAAAAGAGCGGGGCACAGATACGCAGTATTTT; CDR3 protein: CASSLKERGTDTQYF
J gene: TRBJ1-1; clone size: -; D gene: -; V gene: TRBV19; CDR3 DNA: TGTGCCAGTTTTCCCGGGGGGAGCACTGAAGCTTTCTTT; CDR3 protein: CASFPGGSTEAFF
J gene: TRBJ1-6; clone size: -; D gene: TRBD1; V gene: TRBV5-1; CDR3 DNA: TGCGCCAGCAGCTTATCCGGGACAGGGAATTCACCCCTCCACTTT; CDR3 protein: CASSLSGTGNSPLHF
J gene: TRBJ2-7; clone size: once; D gene: TRBD1; V gene: TRBV5-1; CDR3 DNA: TGCGCCAGCAGCTTTTCCGGGACAGGAGGCGAGCAGTACTTC; CDR3 protein: CASSFSGTGGEQYF
J gene: TRBJ1-3; clone size: -; D gene: -; V gene: TRBV28; CDR3 DNA: TGTGCCAGCAGTTTAACAGTCAACTCTGGAAACACCATATATTTT; CDR3 protein: CASSLTVNSGNTIYF
J gene: TRBJ2-1; clone size: -; D gene: TRBD2; V gene: TRBV5-1; CDR3 DNA: TGCGCCAGCAGCCCAAACCGGGGGGGCTCCCATGAGCAGTTCTTC; CDR3 protein: CASSPNRGGSHEQFF
J gene: TRBJ1-1; clone size: -; D gene: TRBD1; V gene: TRBV5-1; CDR3 DNA: TGCGCCAGCAGCTTGTGGGGACAGGCGGTAGGGAACACTGAAGCTTTCTTT; CDR3 protein: CASSLWGQAVGNTEAFF
J gene: TRBJ1-2; clone size: -; D gene: TRBD1; V gene: TRBV19; CDR3 DNA: TGTGCCAGTAGTATGGAAACCGGGACAGGGGGCGCAAAGTATGGCTACACCTTC; CDR3 protein: CASSMETGTGGAKYGYTF
J gene: TRBJ2-3; clone size: -; D gene: -; V gene: TRBV2; CDR3 DNA: TGTGCCAGCAGTGAAGGAGGTAGCAGCGCACTAGATACGCAGTATTTT; CDR3 protein: CASSEGGSSALDTQYF
J gene: TRBJ2-3; clone size: -; D gene: -; V gene: TRBV7-9; CDR3 DNA: TGTGCCAGCAGCTACTCAGATACGCAGTATTTT; CDR3 protein: CASSYSDTQYF
J gene: TRBJ1-6; clone size: -; D gene: TRBD1; V gene: TRBV14; CDR3 DNA: TGTGCCAGCAGCCTCGACAGGGGGACACCCCTCCACTTT; CDR3 protein: CASSLDRGTPLHF
J gene: TRBJ1-2; clone size: -; D gene: TRBD1; V gene: TRBV6-5; CDR3 DNA: TGTGCCAGCAGTCACCGGGACAGATCTAACTATGGCTACACCTTC; CDR3 protein: CASSHRDRSNYGYTF
J gene: TRBJ1-3; clone size: -; D gene: TRBD1; V gene: TRBV18; CDR3 DNA: TGTGCCAGCTCACCACCGCTAATCGGGGACAGAAGAGGAAACACCATATATTTT; CDR3 protein: CASSPPLIGDRRGNTIYF
J gene: TRBJ2-1; clone size: -; D gene: -; V gene: TRBV7-5; CDR3 DNA: TGTGTCAGAAGTACGACCCGGGACTTCAACAATGAGCAGTTCTTC; CDR3 protein: CVRSTTRDFNNEQFF
J gene: TRBJ2-7; clone size: few; D gene: -; V gene: TRBV7-8; CDR3 DNA: TGTGTTTGCAAGGAGAAGCCGGCATACGAGCAGTACTTC; CDR3 protein: CVCKEKPAYEQYF